This T cell receptor (beta chain) comes out of a study of CD8 T cells in ankylosing spondylitis. General study points: Seven to nine highly homologous variants formed a TCR beta motif that appeared characteristic of ankylosing spondylitis blood.

TCRdb itself ran the 5' RACE reads through MiXCR, one entry per CDR3 protein. The sample consists of about 360,000 distinct CDR3 sequences, roughly 20% of them appearing once. The V gene lost 0 bases and the J gene lost 2 bases, with 21 bases spanning the gap. Germline loops: CDR1 DFQATT, CDR2 SNEGSKA (reference sequence). The CDR3 is made up of 18 amino acids. This clonotype came up a few times. The antigen remains unidentified. The origin of this receptor is a male donor with ankylosing spondylitis or in good health (not recorded which). The chain has TRBV20-1 and TRBJ2-3; D may match TRBD1 or TRBD2 (5 bases each). The specimen was blood, either unsorted or a sorted T cell fraction (not recorded which). CDR3 protein: CSARDHGAQQIYTDTQYF. In nucleotides, the CDR3 is TGCAGTGCTAGAGATCACGGGGCCCAACAAATCTACACAGATACGCAGTATTTT.